The 20 T cell receptor beta chains below come from one sample, sequenced in a study of blood T cell repertoires in COVID-19. The repertoire was sequenced with immunoSEQ multiplex PCR; TCRdb's copy has only in-frame clones and lacks some. Of 110,000 to 150,000 clones listed, 70% to 90% were seen once; the top ten hold 4.3%. The sample was PBMCs or T cells enriched from blood (not recorded which). The receptors originated from a man between 50 and 59 years old who had recovered from COVID-19.

This clone was observed a few times. The chain carries TRBV18 and TRBJ2-7; 8 bases are shared with TRBD1. The V gene end was trimmed by 5 bases and the J gene end by 1 base; junction bases not matched to a gene: 13. The CDR3 spans 17 residues. Germline CDR1 is KGHSH and CDR2 is LQKENI. CDR3 bases: TGTGCCAGCTCATCCTTCGGGGGTGGGACAGGTTCCTACGAGCAGTACTTC. It codes for CASSSFGGGTGSYEQYF.

The J gene is TRBJ2-5, the V gene TRBV10-3, with D perhaps TRBD2 (6 bases). This CDR3 is 13 amino acids long. Germline V gene lookup returns CDR1 ENHRY and CDR2 SYGVKD. Trimming removed 3 bases from V and 5 bases from J, with 10 bases in between. CDR3 coding DNA: TGTGCCATCAGTGAAAAGGGAGGCGAGACCCAGTACTTC. Its translation is CAISEKGGETQYF.

The gene calls are TRBV11-3 and TRBJ2-1; D is possibly TRBD2 (6 bases). The CDR3 extends over 14 amino acids. The germline V gene encodes CDR1 SGHNT and CDR2 YENEEA. In DNA form, the CDR3 reads TGTGCGTCCGCGCGTAGCGGTACCTACAATGAGCAGTTCTTC. It encodes CASARSGTYNEQFF. Supplemented by reference TRBV11-3 and TRBJ2-1, the full variable domain reads EAGVVQSPRYKIIEKKQPVAFWCNPISGHNTLYWYLQNLGQGPELLIRYENEEAVDDSQLPKDRFSAERLKGVDSTLKIQPAELGDSAVYLCASARSGTYNEQFFGPGTRLTVL.

By share, this clone ranks as medium-sized. The DNA of the CDR3 is TGTGCCAGCAGCCGGAACCGTTGGAGGTCCGGGACTAGCGGGAGGCTTAATGAGCAGTTCTTC. It encodes CASSRNRWRSGTSGRLNEQFF. This rearrangement joins TRBV3-1 (or the pseudogene TRBV3-2) to TRBJ2-1; 15 positions match TRBD2. The germline V gene encodes CDR1 LGHDT and CDR2 YNNKEL (reference sequence). The V segment lost 4 bases and the J segment 7 bases; nucleotides outside the gene matches: 20. The CDR3 contains 21 residues.

V is TRBV7-2 and J is TRBJ1-2; maybe TRBD1 (6 bases). The CDR3 sequence is 13 residues long. Trimming cost V 2 bases and J 9 bases, with 13 bases left between them. CDR1 and CDR2 (germline): SGHTA, FQGNSA. The CDR3 reads CASSLPGARRYTF. The CDR3 DNA reads as TGTGCCAGCAGCTTACCAGGGGCGCGTCGCTACACCTTC.

V and J are TRBV27 and TRBJ2-5, with D possibly being TRBD2 (5 bases). V gave up 4 bases and J gave up 2 bases, with 20 bases separating them. The germline gives CDR1 MNHEY, CDR2 SMNVEV (reference sequence). The CDR3 sequence is 17 residues long. The CDR3 bases are TGTGCCAGCAGTTCCCGAGGGCGGGTGGAGTATCAAGAGACCCAGTACTTC. It codes for CASSSRGRVEYQETQYF.

This clone was seen once. The rearrangement joins TRBV2 to TRBJ2-7, with 7 bases matching TRBD1. CDR3 length equals 14 residues. V lost 6 bases, J lost 2 bases, and 7 bases stayed unmatched. Germline V gene sequence: CDR1 SNHLY, CDR2 FYNNEI. The CDR3 nucleotides are TGTGCCAGCAGGCGACCGGGACAGACCTACGAGCAGTACTTC. Translated, it gives CASRRPGQTYEQYF.

Concerning this clone: Distinct nucleotide sequences in the sample also encode this CDR3. The chain combines TRBV28 with TRBJ1-2; D is possibly TRBD1 (5 bases). Germline V gene sequence: CDR1 MDHEN, CDR2 SYDVKM. Trimming took off 6 bases at V and 4 bases at J, with 12 bases between the two ends. This CDR3 has 13 residues. The CDR3 DNA sequence: TGTGCCAGCAGCTCTAGGGGTGGCTATGGCTACACCTTC. Its protein is CASSSRGGYGYTF.

The chain links TRBV4-3 to TRBJ1-2; a possible D gene is TRBD1 (6 bases). V shed 4 bases and J shed 0 bases, with 15 bases lying between them. Germline V gives CDR1 LGHNA, CDR2 YSLEER. The CDR3 is 16 residues long. The CDR3: CASSPLLRGPNYGYTF. CDR3 sequence (DNA): TGCGCCAGCAGCCCTCTCCTCAGGGGCCCTAACTATGGCTACACCTTC.

Details on this clone: A read error may produce the germline difference seen at one junction end. The chain employs TRBV18 and TRBJ2-3, with TRBD2 matching 9 bases. Germline V CDR1 and CDR2: KGHSH, LQKENI. The CDR3 loop spans 17 amino acids. CDR3 nucleotides: TGTGCCAGCTCACCAGGGGTCCAGGTCTTTAGCGGGGGCGTTGTGGATTTT. Translation: CASSPGVQVFSGGVVDF. Supplemented by reference TRBV18 and TRBJ2-3, the full variable domain reads NAGVMQNPRHLVRRRGQEARLRCSPMKGHSHVYWYRQLPEEGLKFMVYLQKENIIDESGMPKERFSAEFPKEGPSILRIQQVVRGDSAAYFCASSPGVQVFSGGVVDFGPGTRLTVL.

The sample holds one count of this clone. The chain employs TRBV7-9 and TRBJ2-3; D is perhaps TRBD1 (6 bases). V was pared by 4 bases and J by 3 bases, with 14 bases between. The CDR3 length is 15 residues. The germline gives CDR1 SEHNR, CDR2 FQNEAQ (reference sequence). CDR3 in DNA: TGTGCCAGCAGCTCCAAGACAGGCTCGACAGATACGCAGTATTTT. Protein product: CASSSKTGSTDTQYF. The full variable domain, in which reference TRBV7-9 and TRBJ2-3 provide the parts outside the CDR3, is DTGVSQNPRHKITKRGQNVTFRCDPISEHNRLYWYRQTLGQGPEFLTYFQNEAQLEKSRLLSDRFSAERPKGSFSTLEIQRTEQGDSAMYLCASSSKTGSTDTQYFGPGTRLTVL.

This clone has only one observation. V usage is TRBV19 and J usage is TRBJ1-5; D call uncertain. V gave up 2 bases and J gave up 5 bases, with 10 bases separating them. The CDR3 is 14 residues long. CDR1 and CDR2 (germline): LNHDA, SQIVND (reference sequence). The CDR3 sequence is CASSIRVWDQPQHF. CDR3 sequence (DNA): TGTGCCAGTAGTATACGGGTTTGGGATCAGCCCCAGCATTTT.

With respect to this clone: The germline gene is not matched at one end of the junction; a read error may be the cause. The chain links TRBV7-2 to TRBJ2-1; 10 bases map to TRBD1. Germline CDR1 reads SGHTA; CDR2 reads FQGNSA. This CDR3 is 13 amino acids long. The CDR3 loop reads CASSLRDRGLQVF. Written as DNA, the CDR3 is TGTGCCAGCAGCTTACGCGACAGGGGGCTTCAGGTCTTC.

This clone appeared a single time. The chain has TRBV6-4 and TRBJ2-3; D may be TRBD1 (6 bases). The CDR3 covers 14 residues. V was clipped by 10 bases and J by 2 bases, with 16 bases between them. In germline, CDR1 is MRHNA, CDR2 SNTAGT. CDR3 sequence reads: CATKGDTSTDTQYF. The CDR3 DNA is TGTGCCACGAAGGGGGACACCTCCACAGATACGCAGTATTTT.

J is TRBJ1-6 and V is TRBV18; 10 nucleotides agree with TRBD1. The V gene's germline CDR1 is KGHSH and CDR2 LQKENI. The V segment lost 3 bases and the J segment 9 bases; nucleotides outside the gene matches: 5. This CDR3 comprises 15 residues. The CDR3 region has the DNA TGTGCCAGCTCACCTCGGGGACAGGGGCCTTCACCCCTCCACTTT. It is translated as CASSPRGQGPSPLHF.

The chain joins TRBV6-2 or TRBV6-3 to TRBJ2-7; D unresolved. V lost 6 bases and J 1 base, leaving 13 bases between the germline ends. The CDR3 length is 14 residues. Germline-derived CDR1 and CDR2 are MNHEY and SVGEGT. The CDR3 spells CASSLILPSYEQYF. In DNA form, the CDR3 reads TGTGCCAGCAGCCTAATACTACCTTCCTACGAGCAGTACTTC.

This chain connects TRBV5-8 to TRBJ1-3; a weak D match, TRBD1 (5 bases). This CDR3 is 15 amino acids long. Trimming stripped 1 base from V and 4 bases from J, with 12 bases between. Looked up from germline, CDR1 is SGHTS and CDR2 is YDEGEE. CDR3 region: CASSLYLTVGNTIYF. The CDR3 DNA reads TGTGCCAGCAGCTTGTACCTGACAGTCGGAAACACCATATATTTT. Full variable domain (remainder filled in from reference TRBV5-8 and TRBJ1-3): EAGVTQSPTHLIKTRGQQATLRCSPISGHTSVYWYQQALGLGLQFLLWYDEGEERNRGNFPPRFSGRQFPNYSSELNVNALELEDSALYLCASSLYLTVGNTIYFGEGSWLTVV.

This chain joins TRBV9 and TRBJ2-1, with D maybe TRBD2 (6 bases). The germline CDR1 and CDR2 sequences are SGDLS and YYNGEE. The CDR3 contains 18 residues. Trimming removed 0 bases at V and 0 bases at J, with 16 bases between. CDR3: CASSVDRIAVSSYNEQFF. The CDR3 nucleotides read TGTGCCAGCAGCGTAGATCGGATAGCGGTTAGCTCCTACAATGAGCAGTTCTTC. The variable domain in full, completed from reference TRBV9 and TRBJ2-1, reads DSGVTQTPKHLITATGQRVTLRCSPRSGDLSVYWYQQSLDQGLQFLIQYYNGEERAKGNILERFSAQQFPDLHSELNLSSLELGDSALYFCASSVDRIAVSSYNEQFFGPGTRLTVL.

This chain uses TRBV18 with TRBJ2-5; possible D gene TRBD2, 5 bases. Trimming took 0 bases from V and 3 from J, leaving 11 bases between them. CDR3 length: 15 residues. Germline lookup yields CDR1 KGHSH and CDR2 LQKENI. The CDR3 bases are TGTGCCAGCTCACCACCGACTACTACAAAAGAGACCCAGTACTTC. This translates into CASSPPTTTKETQYF.

The genes are TRBV6-4 and TRBJ2-1, with TRBD2 matching 10 bases. The CDR3 has 13 residues. Per germline, CDR1 MRHNA and CDR2 SNTAGT. The V gene end was trimmed by 6 bases and the J gene end by 10 bases; junction bases not matched to a gene: 6. CDR3 residues: CASSLAGGREQFF. For the CDR3, the DNA is TGTGCCAGCAGCTTAGCGGGAGGTCGCGAGCAGTTCTTC.